This T cell receptor (beta chain) was found in a study of radiation and T cells in renal cell carcinoma. Remarks on this clone: An end of the junction does not agree with germline; a read error may underlie this.

The repertoire was sequenced with immunoSEQ multiplex PCR; TCRdb's copy has only in-frame clones and lacks some. The sample carries roughly 120,000 clones, approximately 78% recorded once. This CDR3 spans 15 amino acids. Germline CDR1 reads GTSNPN; CDR2 reads SVGIG (reference sequence). Documented time point: baseline pretreatment blood. The treatment is: 15 Gy SBRT to primary tumor, nephrectomy 4 weeks later. The sequencing used blood, collected from a patient whose treatment included radiotherapy and nephrectomy. The clonotype comes from a woman in her sixties with renal cell carcinoma. The V and J genes are TRBV30 and TRBJ1-2; the match to TRBD1 covers 7 bases. The CDR3 spells CAWSWRGTEFYGHTF. The CDR3 coding sequence is TGTGCCTGGAGTTGGCGCGGGACAGAGTTTTATGGCCACACCTTC.